These 16 T cell receptor beta chains were sequenced from one sample in a study of shared clonotypes between healthy human individuals. TCRdb's table, derived via immunoSEQ multiplex PCR, lists solely in-frame clones and lacks some. Of some 2.1 million clones listed, roughly 94% were seen once; the top ten hold roughly 0.13%. Sequenced: naive CD4+ T cells sorted from blood. Subset reported: CD45RA+ positively selected. These receptors came from a man aged 18 to 35 in good health.

The CDR3 DNA reads as TGTGCCAGCAGCCCCGACAGGGTATCCTACGAGCAGTACTTC. This codes for CASSPDRVSYEQYF. The chain carries TRBV9 and TRBJ2-7; 7 bases are shared with TRBD1. Germline CDR1 is SGDLS and CDR2 is YYNGEE. CDR3 length: 14 amino acids. Trimming at V came to 4 bases and at J to 1 base, leaving 5 bases not matched to a gene.

This sequence joins TRBV6-1 and TRBJ1-6; D ambiguous. The CDR3 contains 14 residues. Germline V gene data show CDR1 as MNHNS and CDR2 as SASEGT. With 6 bases removed from V and 14 bases from J, the gap between germline ends came to 20 bases. The chain's CDR3 is CASSFSREGPALHF. As DNA, the CDR3 is TGTGCCAGCAGCTTCAGTCGTGAGGGCCCGGCCCTCCACTTT.

The chain recombines TRBV5-4 with TRBJ2-3, with unresolved D. The CDR3 consists of 15 residues. V was pared by 3 bases and J by 0 bases, with 11 bases between. CDR1 is SGHNT, CDR2 YYREEE, per germline (reference sequence). In nucleotides, the CDR3 is TGTGCCAGCAGCTCCGACGTAAAAAGCACAGATACGCAGTATTTT. The encoded protein is CASSSDVKSTDTQYF.

The J gene is TRBJ1-4, the V gene TRBV2, with TRBD1 matching 8 bases. Trimming took 6 bases from V and 7 from J; bases not matched to a gene: 7. This CDR3 spans 14 amino acids. Germline V gene sequence: CDR1 SNHLY, CDR2 FYNNEI. CDR3 protein: CASRKQGAGEKLFF. In DNA form, the CDR3 reads TGTGCCAGCAGGAAGCAGGGGGCAGGTGAAAAACTGTTTTTT.

The genes are TRBV19 and TRBJ1-1; D is unclear. The germline V gene has CDR1 LNHDA and CDR2 SQIVND (reference sequence). V shed 3 bases and J shed 0 bases, with 11 bases lying between them. CDR3 length equals 15 residues. In nucleotides, the CDR3 is TGTGCCAGTAGTATTCCAGGACTCGTGAACACTGAAGCTTTCTTT. Protein product: CASSIPGLVNTEAFF.

About this clone: Other DNA sequences within the sample encode an identical CDR3. The chain is built from TRBV7-2 and TRBJ2-7; 9 positions agree with TRBD1. Germline CDR1 SGHTA, CDR2 FQGNSA. The CDR3 loop spans 14 amino acids. V lost 3 bases to trimming and J lost 3 bases; unmatched junction nucleotides: 3. The CDR3 region has the DNA TGTGCCAGCAGCTTCGACAGGGGGGGCTACGAGCAGTACTTC. This translates into CASSFDRGGYEQYF. The full variable domain, rest sourced from reference TRBV7-2 and TRBJ2-7, is GAGVSQSPSNKVTEKGKDVELRCDPISGHTALYWYRQSLGQGLEFLIYFQGNSAPDKSGLPSDRFSAERTGGSVSTLTIQRTQQEDSAVYLCASSFDRGGYEQYFGPGTRLTVT.

On this clone itself: Additional DNA sequences in this sample encode the identical CDR3. The chain links TRBV5-6 to TRBJ1-1; D is uncertain. V was trimmed by 2 bases and J by 1 base, leaving 6 bases between them. Germline V gives CDR1 SGHDT, CDR2 YYEEEE. The CDR3 runs to 13 residues. The CDR3 nucleotides read TGTGCCAGCAGCTTAGGACGGAACACTGAAGCTTTCTTT. The encoded protein is CASSLGRNTEAFF.

J is TRBJ1-2 and V is TRBV7-8; no definite D call. The length of the CDR3 is 12 residues. V shed 3 bases and J shed 5 bases, with 7 bases lying between them. Germline CDR1 reads SGHVS; CDR2 reads FQNEAQ. CDR3 in amino acids: CASSFDPYGYTF. The CDR3 DNA reads as TGTGCCAGCAGCTTTGACCCTTATGGCTACACCTTC.

The chain employs TRBV7-8 and TRBJ2-7; 7 bases fit TRBD1. The CDR3 sequence is 15 residues long. The V and J ends lost 1 base and 3 bases, in that order; junction bases with no gene match: 6. CDR1 is SGHVS and CDR2 is FQNEAQ in the germline V gene. CDR3: CASSLETGPHYEQYF. The CDR3 nucleotides read TGTGCCAGCAGCTTAGAGACAGGGCCCCACTACGAGCAGTACTTC. Full variable domain (missing parts from reference TRBV7-8 and TRBJ2-7): GAGVSQSPRYKVAKRGQDVALRCDPISGHVSLFWYQQALGQGPEFLTYFQNEAQLDKSGLPSDRFFAERPEGSVSTLKIQRTQQEDSAVYLCASSLETGPHYEQYFGPGTRLTVT.

Comments on this clone: A junction boundary mismatches the germline segment, possibly from a read error. The chain couples TRBV7-9 to TRBJ1-4; no clear D. The CDR3 is made up of 14 amino acids. Germline V gene data show CDR1 as SEHNR and CDR2 as FQNEAQ (reference sequence). CDR3 nucleotide sequence: TGTGCCAGCAGCTCCCTCCCAACAAATGAAAAACTGTTTTTT. Translated: CASSSLPTNEKLFF. The complete variable domain, with remaining parts taken from reference TRBV7-9 and TRBJ1-4, reads DTGVSQNPRHKITKRGQNVTFRCDPISEHNRLYWYRQTLGQGPEFLTYFQNEAQLEKSRLLSDRFSAERPKGSFSTLEIQRTEQGDSAMYLCASSSLPTNEKLFFGSGTQLSVL.

As regards this clone: Other nucleotide sequences from this sample produce the same CDR3. The chain carries TRBV18 and TRBJ1-5; possibly TRBD1 for D (5 bases). The V end lost 4 bases, the J end lost 2 bases, and 9 bases lay between the germline ends. This CDR3 region has 14 residues. The germline gives CDR1 KGHSH, CDR2 LQKENI. CDR3 DNA sequence: TGTGCCAGCTCACTTACAGGTGGCAATCAGCCCCAGCATTTT. The encoded protein is CASSLTGGNQPQHF.

In DNA form, the CDR3 reads TGCGCCAGCAGCTTGTCAGGGGGGGCCGTCTACGAGCAGTACTTC. Amino acids: CASSLSGGAVYEQYF. The chain combines TRBV5-1 with TRBJ2-7; D assignment may be TRBD1 or TRBD2 (7 bases each). The CDR3 totals 15 residues. CDR1 is SGHRS and CDR2 is YFSETQ in the germline V gene. V was cut by 1 base and J by 3 bases, with 14 bases left in between.

In this sample, this clone turned up once. The V gene is TRBV6-6, the J gene TRBJ1-1, with D maybe TRBD1 (5 bases). The CDR3 length is 13 residues. Germline lookup yields CDR1 MNHNY and CDR2 SVGAGI (reference sequence). Trimming stripped 1 base from V and 10 bases from J, with 13 bases between. The CDR3 bases are TGTGCCAGCAGTTACTGGATTCAGGGAGCAGCTTTCTTT. It encodes CASSYWIQGAAFF.

The genes are TRBV6-5 and TRBJ2-2, with 9 bases that match TRBD2. CDR3 length: 15 amino acids. Per germline, CDR1 MNHEY and CDR2 SVGAGI. The junction had 4 bases not matched to a gene; V was cut back by 7 bases and J by 1 base. CDR3 bases: TGTGCCAGCACCCGAGCGGGAGGGAACACCGGGGAGCTGTTTTTT. It translates to CASTRAGGNTGELFF.

As concerns this clone: The same CDR3 also results from other DNA sequences found in this sample. The chain has TRBV7-3 and TRBJ2-2; TRBD1 is a possible D gene (6 bases). CDR1 and CDR2 from the germline V gene are SGHTA and FQGTGA. The CDR3 consists of 14 residues. V lost 5 bases to trimming and J lost 5 bases, with 12 bases between them. This CDR3 is CASSPRGGTGELFF. DNA for the CDR3: TGTGCCAGCAGCCCCAGGGGCGGGACCGGGGAGCTGTTTTTT.

The rearrangement joins TRBV7-6 to TRBJ1-1; D is unclear. Germline V CDR1 and CDR2: SGHVS, FNYEAQ. Trimming cost V 1 base and J 5 bases, with 14 bases left between them. This CDR3 spans 15 amino acids. DNA for the CDR3: TGTGCCAGCAGCTTAGTCGGCGGAGTCTTAACTGAAGCTTTCTTT. Translated: CASSLVGGVLTEAFF.